Presented here are 29 T cell receptor beta chains from one specimen sequenced in a study of cytomegalovirus exposure and HLA in healthy donors. A multiplex PCR was run with 60 Vbeta primers and 13 Jbeta primers. TCRdb's copy holds only in-frame clones and misses some; the assay was immunoSEQ multiplex PCR. The repertoire includes 75,000 to 100,000 clones, about 80% of them detected once, and roughly 11% sits in the top ten. The sample was PBMCs. The receptors were sampled from a man between 18 and 35 years old in good health and CMV-seropositive.

This clone was counted only a few times. This chain uses TRBV5-1 with TRBJ1-1; TRBD1 is a possible D gene (5 bases). The germline V and J ends were trimmed by 4 bases and 4 bases, with 17 bases remaining between them. CDR1 SGHRS and CDR2 YFSETQ come from the germline V gene. The CDR3 is 15 amino acids. The CDR3 DNA reads as TGCGCCAGCAGCCCCAATGACCGGGGGGGCACTGAAGCTTTCTTT. Its protein is CASSPNDRGGTEAFF.

The V and J genes are TRBV5-1 and TRBJ1-2; TRBD1 might be the D (6 bases). The CDR3 covers 15 residues. With 1 base removed from V and 0 bases from J, the gap between germline ends came to 10 bases. From germline, CDR1 is SGHRS and CDR2 YFSETQ. Written as DNA, the CDR3 is TGCGCCAGCAGCTTGACCCGGACAGCTAACTATGGCTACACCTTC. It specifies CASSLTRTANYGYTF.

This rearrangement joins TRBV5-1 to TRBJ2-1, with D maybe TRBD2 (5 bases). The V gene's germline CDR1 is SGHRS and CDR2 YFSETQ. The CDR3 spans 15 residues. Trimming removed 5 bases from V and 2 bases from J, with 14 bases in between. CDR3 nucleotide sequence: TGCGCCAGCAGTGTCGCTGGCGGGCCCTACAATGAGCAGTTCTTC. Protein product: CASSVAGGPYNEQFF.

This clone was seen only a few times. The chain links TRBV28 to TRBJ1-1, with TRBD1 identical over 10 bases. The CDR3 runs 14 residues. J lost 5 bases, V lost 5 bases, and 5 bases had no gene match. The germline gives CDR1 MDHEN, CDR2 SYDVKM. CDR3 nucleotide sequence: TGTGCCAGCAGTGACAGGGGGCTCGAGACTGAAGCTTTCTTT. Its protein is CASSDRGLETEAFF.

This clone was observed a few times. This chain links TRBV14 with TRBJ1-1; tentatively, D is TRBD1 (5 bases). The V end was cut by 1 base, the J end by 4 bases, with 13 bases between. Per germline, CDR1 SGHDN and CDR2 FVKESK. The CDR3 runs to 15 residues. The CDR3 DNA follows: TGTGCCAGCAGCCAAGGGGCAGGGTGGGCCACTGAAGCTTTCTTT. Translated: CASSQGAGWATEAFF. Together with reference TRBV14 and TRBJ1-1, the CDR3 gives the full variable domain: EAGVTQFPSHSVIEKGQTVTLRCDPISGHDNLYWYRRVMGKEIKFLLHFVKESKQDESGMPNNRFLAERTGGTYSTLKVQPAELEDSGVYFCASSQGAGWATEAFFGQGTRLTVV.

This rearrangement joins TRBV14 to TRBJ1-1; 11 positions agree with TRBD1. V was clipped by 3 bases and J by 11 bases; unmatched bases: 11. The CDR3 is 15 residues long. Germline V CDR1 and CDR2: SGHDN, FVKESK. CDR3 DNA: TGTGCCAGCAGCCATAAGAGGACAGGGGGCGCCCCGGCTTTCTTT. Protein: CASSHKRTGGAPAFF.

V gene TRBV10-3 combines with J gene TRBJ2-3; maybe TRBD1 (6 bases). The CDR3 is made up of 13 amino acids. From germline, CDR1 is ENHRY and CDR2 SYGVKD. V lost 2 bases and J lost 3, with 6 bases in between. CDR3 sequence (DNA): TGTGCCATCAGTGAGCAGGGGACAGATACGCAGTATTTT. Residues: CAISEQGTDTQYF.

The chain couples TRBV7-3 to TRBJ1-2; 7 nucleotides align to TRBD1. V gave up 0 bases and J gave up 8 bases; unmatched junction bases: 9. Germline assignment: CDR1 SGHTA and CDR2 FQGTGA. This CDR3 spans 15 amino acids. CDR3 loop: CASSLTPGGGGGYTF. The CDR3 nucleotides are TGTGCCAGCAGCTTAACCCCGGGAGGGGGCGGGGGCTACACCTTC.

The chain is built from TRBV7-9 and TRBJ2-7; TRBD2 aligns across 8 bases. J was trimmed by 7 bases and V by 5 bases; bases with no gene match: 10. The CDR3 loop spans 14 amino acids. Germline V lookup: CDR1 SEHNR, CDR2 FQNEAQ (reference sequence). In DNA form, the CDR3 reads TGTGCCAGCAGCCCCGGGGGGGGGCTCGGGGAGCAGTACTTC. Translating gives CASSPGGGLGEQYF.

V is TRBV7-8 and J is TRBJ2-7, with D perhaps matching TRBD2 (6 bases). The CDR3 has 13 amino acids. From germline, CDR1 is SGHVS and CDR2 FQNEAQ. Between the trimmed V and J ends, which lost 5 bases and 7 bases, there was a span of 15 bases. CDR3 residues: CASSPGTLREQYF. CDR3 nucleotides: TGTGCCAGCAGCCCCGGGACTCTCCGGGAGCAGTACTTC.

V is TRBV6-4 and J is TRBJ2-3, with D possibly TRBD2 on 6 matching bases. This CDR3 has 15 residues. CDR1 is MRHNA and CDR2 is SNTAGT in the germline V gene. Trimming removed 0 bases from V and 0 bases from J, with 7 bases in between. CDR3 region: CASSDSLASTDTQYF. CDR3 coding DNA: TGTGCCAGCAGTGACTCACTAGCTAGCACAGATACGCAGTATTTT.

The chain carries TRBV2 and TRBJ2-7; 7 positions agree with TRBD1. CDR1 and CDR2 (germline): SNHLY, FYNNEI. V shed 2 bases and J 3 bases; nucleotides not matched to a gene: 7. The CDR3 loop spans 15 amino acids. The CDR3 coding sequence is TGTGCCAGCAGTGAACGAGGGACAGAATTCTACGAGCAGTACTTC. Translated: CASSERGTEFYEQYF.

The chain carries TRBV5-1 and TRBJ2-7; a possible D gene is TRBD2 (7 bases). The germline V gene has CDR1 SGHRS and CDR2 YFSETQ. V lost 0 bases, J lost 5 bases, and 15 bases lay in between. The CDR3 spans 15 residues. The CDR3, as DNA: TGCGCCAGCAGCTTGGGGGGGGCGGGGGTGGACGAGCAGTACTTC. Translating gives CASSLGGAGVDEQYF.

The V gene is TRBV4-1, the J gene TRBJ1-5; possible D gene TRBD1, 6 bases. V lost 0 bases to trimming and J lost 3 bases, with 15 bases between them. This CDR3 contains 17 residues. Germline CDR1 is MGHRA and CDR2 is YSYEKL. The CDR3 loop is CASSQDPAGAYNQPQHF. For the CDR3, the DNA is TGCGCCAGCAGCCAAGATCCGGCAGGGGCCTACAATCAGCCCCAGCATTTT.

Concerning this clone itself: Other nucleotide sequences from this sample produce the same CDR3. The CDR3 nucleotides read TGTGCCAGCAGCTTAAGGGGATACGAGCAGTACTTC. As protein: CASSLRGYEQYF. The J gene is TRBJ2-7, the V gene TRBV7-9, with D possibly being TRBD1 (5 bases). In germline, CDR1 is SEHNR, CDR2 FQNEAQ (reference sequence). The CDR3 extends over 12 amino acids. V was cut by 2 bases and J by 4 bases, with 6 bases left in between.

This clone appeared a single time. J is TRBJ1-2 and V is TRBV7-8; D uncertain. V was pared by 1 base and J by 3 bases, with 12 bases between. CDR3 length equals 15 residues. Germline V lookup: CDR1 SGHVS, CDR2 FQNEAQ. In DNA, the CDR3 is TGTGCCAGCAGCTTAGATATCCGTATCGACTATGGCTACACCTTC. Translated, it gives CASSLDIRIDYGYTF.

The chain uses TRBV15 and TRBJ1-4; TRBD1 agrees at 7 bases. Germline-derived CDR1 and CDR2 are LNHNV and YYDKDF (reference sequence). The length of the CDR3 is 15 residues. The trim removed 2 bases at V and 7 bases at J, leaving 7 bases unmatched. CDR3 sequence: CATSRQRQGGEKLFF. For the CDR3, the DNA is TGTGCCACCAGCAGACAAAGACAGGGAGGTGAAAAACTGTTTTTT.

The rearrangement links TRBV11-2 to TRBJ2-7, with 10 positions matching TRBD1. The ends lost 4 bases at V and 2 bases at J; junction bases unmatched: 5. The CDR3 has 15 amino acids. Germline lookup yields CDR1 SGHAT and CDR2 FQNNGV. The CDR3 DNA sequence: TGTGCCAGCAGCTCTAAGGACAGGGGGACCTACGAGCAGTACTTC. Its protein is CASSSKDRGTYEQYF. The variable domain in full, completed from reference TRBV11-2 and TRBJ2-7, reads EAGVAQSPRYKIIEKRQSVAFWCNPISGHATLYWYQQILGQGPKLLIQFQNNGVVDDSQLPKDRFSAERLKGVDSTLKIQPAKLEDSAVYLCASSSKDRGTYEQYFGPGTRLTVT.

The genes are TRBV30 and TRBJ2-1, with 7 bases identical to TRBD2. Germline-derived CDR1 and CDR2 are GTSNPN and SVGIG (reference sequence). The CDR3 is 13 amino acids. With V trimmed by 3 bases and J by 3 bases, 2 bases remained unmatched. CDR3 coding DNA: TGTGCCTGGAGGGGGGGGGTCTACAATGAGCAGTTCTTC. Translating gives CAWRGGVYNEQFF.

This rearrangement joins TRBV2 to TRBJ1-3, with D perhaps matching TRBD1 (5 bases). This CDR3 has 14 residues. V was clipped by 6 bases and J by 3 bases, with 12 bases between them. Per the germline V gene, CDR1 is SNHLY and CDR2 is FYNNEI. This CDR3 is CASSPRTSGNTIYF. CDR3 nucleotides: TGTGCCAGCAGCCCCCGGACAAGTGGAAACACCATATATTTT.

This clone was picked up one time. V usage is TRBV15 and J usage is TRBJ2-1; 7 bases are shared with TRBD2. Germline V gene data show CDR1 as LNHNV and CDR2 as YYDKDF (reference sequence). This CDR3 is built from 14 residues. The junction had 6 bases not matched to a gene; V was cut back by 1 base and J by 9 bases. The CDR3 nucleotides read TGTGCCACCAGCAGAGTGGGGAGGGGAGGTGAGCAGTTCTTC. It yields the protein CATSRVGRGGEQFF.

This clone was counted between two and nine times. The CDR3 DNA reads TGTGCCAGTAGTATTCAGGGGGCTAAGGATCAGCCCCAGCATTTT. Amino acid sequence: CASSIQGAKDQPQHF. V is TRBV19 and J is TRBJ1-5, with 8 bases that match TRBD1. This CDR3 comprises 15 residues. Germline loops: CDR1 LNHDA, CDR2 SQIVND (reference sequence). With 3 bases clipped from V and 5 bases from J, the junction kept 6 bases outside the gene matches.

This chain links TRBV5-4 with TRBJ2-7; a weak D match, TRBD2 (6 bases). The CDR3 sequence is 16 residues long. Germline CDR1 is SGHNT and CDR2 is YYREEE (reference sequence). V gave up 0 bases and J gave up 7 bases, with 20 bases separating them. In nucleotides, the CDR3 is TGTGCCAGCAGCTTGGATCGTGGGACTCCCCCCGGGGAGCAGTACTTC. Translation: CASSLDRGTPPGEQYF.

Only one count was recorded for this clone. The chain joins TRBV4-2 to TRBJ2-7; 14 positions match TRBD2. Trimming removed 8 bases from V and 1 base from J; junction bases left unmatched: 13. CDR1 is LGHNA and CDR2 is YNFKEQ in the germline V gene. The CDR3 contains 18 residues. CDR3 nucleotides: TGTGCCAGCGCCGCGCTCGGGACTAGCGGGGGAGGATCCTACGAGCAGTACTTC. Its protein product is CASAALGTSGGGSYEQYF.

The genes are TRBV27 and TRBJ2-7; D possibly corresponds to TRBD1 (6 bases). This CDR3 comprises 12 residues. CDR1 MNHEY and CDR2 SMNVEV come from the germline V gene (reference sequence). With 3 bases removed from V and 5 bases from J, the gap between germline ends came to 8 bases. The CDR3 region is CASSFTGNEQYF. DNA of the CDR3: TGTGCCAGCAGTTTTACAGGGAACGAGCAGTACTTC.

This chain joins TRBV6-1 and TRBJ2-7; 8 bases fit TRBD1. Trimming at V came to 6 bases and at J to 2 bases, leaving 9 bases not matched to a gene. Looked up from germline, CDR1 is MNHNS and CDR2 is SASEGT. The CDR3 is made up of 15 amino acids. The CDR3 sequence is CASRAPGQVAYEQYF. For the CDR3, the DNA is TGTGCCAGCAGGGCCCCGGGACAGGTTGCCTACGAGCAGTACTTC.

This clone was seen a handful of times. The chain carries TRBV9 and TRBJ1-2; D uncertain. The germline CDR1 and CDR2 sequences are SGDLS and YYNGEE. This CDR3 has 15 amino acids. V lost 0 bases to trimming and J lost 5 bases, with 14 bases between them. The CDR3 sequence is CASSVGPGEIYGYTF. The DNA of the CDR3 is TGTGCCAGCAGCGTAGGGCCCGGAGAAATTTATGGCTACACCTTC.

This chain uses TRBV2 with TRBJ2-2; 8 bases align to TRBD2. Trimming removed 3 bases from V and 6 bases from J; junction bases left unmatched: 15. The CDR3 spans 18 residues. Germline V CDR1 and CDR2: SNHLY, FYNNEI. The CDR3 loop is CASSDPTGAGALAGELFF. Written as DNA, the CDR3 is TGTGCCAGCAGTGACCCGACTGGAGCGGGGGCCCTGGCCGGGGAGCTGTTTTTT. Filled out from reference TRBV2 and TRBJ2-2, the complete variable domain reads EPEVTQTPSHQVTQMGQEVILRCVPISNHLYFYWYRQILGQKVEFLVSFYNNEISEKSEIFDDQFSVERPDGSNFTLKIRSTKLEDSAMYFCASSDPTGAGALAGELFFGEGSRLTVL.

J is TRBJ1-2 and V is TRBV5-1; TRBD1 aligns across 8 bases. V gave up 3 bases and J gave up 8 bases; unmatched junction bases: 15. This CDR3 region has 16 residues. Germline CDR1 is SGHRS and CDR2 is YFSETQ. The CDR3 nucleotides read TGCGCCAGCAGCTGGGGGGGACAGGAGTCGGGAGGAGGCTACACCTTC. Residues: CASSWGGQESGGGYTF.